The T cell receptor (beta chain) described here comes from a study of cytomegalovirus exposure and HLA in healthy donors. Across the study: The 666 first-cohort repertoires shared a platform with the 130 or so validation repertoires, as reported in a later analysis.

The repertoire was sequenced with immunoSEQ multiplex PCR; TCRdb's copy has only in-frame clones and lacks some. The sample carries 110,000 or so clones, about 84% recorded once. With 3 bases clipped from V and 6 bases from J, the junction kept 7 bases outside the gene matches. Germline values: CDR1 SGHTA, CDR2 FQGNSA. The CDR3 is 15 residues long. The donors were members of the roughly 120-subject validation cohort (separate from the approximately 670-subject first cohort). This sequence was found in a man between 18 and 29 years old in good health and CMV-seronegative. This sequence joins TRBV7-2 and TRBJ2-5, with TRBD2 matching 10 bases. Sequencing input: PBMCs. The CDR3 DNA reads TGTGCCAGCAGCTTTCAAGCGGGGGGGGATAAGACCCAGTACTTC. Protein: CASSFQAGGDKTQYF.